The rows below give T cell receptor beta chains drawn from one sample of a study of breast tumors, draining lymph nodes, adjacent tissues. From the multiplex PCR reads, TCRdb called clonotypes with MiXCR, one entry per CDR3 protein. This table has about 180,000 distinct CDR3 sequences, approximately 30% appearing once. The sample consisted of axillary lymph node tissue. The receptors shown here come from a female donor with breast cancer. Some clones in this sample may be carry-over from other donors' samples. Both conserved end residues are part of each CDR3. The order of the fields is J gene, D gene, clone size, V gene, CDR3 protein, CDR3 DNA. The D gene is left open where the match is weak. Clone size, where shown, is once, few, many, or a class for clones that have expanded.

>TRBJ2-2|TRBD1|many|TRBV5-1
CASSAGQEGGELFF
TGCGCCAGCAGCGCGGGACAGGAAGGAGGGGAGCTGTTTTTT
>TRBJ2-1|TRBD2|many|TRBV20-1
CSALTSGRSDSEQFF
TGCAGTGCTCTGACTAGCGGGAGGTCCGACAGTGAGCAGTTCTTC
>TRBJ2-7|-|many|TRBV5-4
CASSLAGEQYF
TGTGCCAGCAGCTTGGCCGGGGAGCAGTACTTC
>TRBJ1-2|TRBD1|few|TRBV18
CASSPTGVNYGYTF
TGTGCCAGCTCACCAACAGGGGTAAACTATGGCTACACCTTC
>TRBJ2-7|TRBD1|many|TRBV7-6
CASSRPGTEGEQYF
TGTGCCAGCAGTCGTCCTGGGACAGAAGGCGAGCAGTACTTC
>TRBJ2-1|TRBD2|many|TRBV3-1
CASSPRLAGGLPYNEQFF
TGTGCCAGCAGCCCCCGACTAGCGGGAGGCCTACCATACAATGAGCAGTTCTTC
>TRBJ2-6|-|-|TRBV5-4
CASSFPDSRPGANVLTF
TGTGCCAGCAGCTTTCCGGACTCTCGCCCTGGGGCCAACGTCCTGACTTTC
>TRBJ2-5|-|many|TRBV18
CASSPRSSEETQYF
TGTGCCAGCTCACCACGGTCGTCAGAAGAGACCCAGTACTTC
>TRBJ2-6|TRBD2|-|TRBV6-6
CASSHSGLAVNVLTF
TGTGCCAGCAGTCACTCGGGCCTAGCGGTTAACGTCCTGACTTTC
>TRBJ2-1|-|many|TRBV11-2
CASSFGQGFYNEQFF
TGTGCCAGCAGCTTCGGGCAGGGATTCTACAATGAGCAGTTCTTC
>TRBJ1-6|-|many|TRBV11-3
CASSFARLTNSPLHF
TGTGCCAGCAGCTTTGCCAGGTTGACTAATTCACCCCTCCACTTT
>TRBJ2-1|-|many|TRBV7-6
CASSLIVWGGHNEQFF
TGTGCCAGCAGCTTAATCGTTTGGGGGGGCCACAATGAGCAGTTCTTC
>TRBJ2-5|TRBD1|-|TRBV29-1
CSATGTGETQYF
TGCAGCGCGACCGGGACAGGGGAGACCCAGTACTTC
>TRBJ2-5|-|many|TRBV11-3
CASSLFTGPQETQYF
TGTGCCAGCAGCTTATTCACCGGGCCACAAGAGACCCAGTACTTC
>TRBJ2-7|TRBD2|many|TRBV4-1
CASSNREGGNEQYF
TGCGCCAGCAGCAACCGGGAGGGCGGGAACGAGCAGTACTTC
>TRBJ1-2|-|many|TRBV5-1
CASSSSGGVYYGYTF
TGCGCCAGCAGCTCATCGGGAGGGGTTTACTATGGCTACACCTTC
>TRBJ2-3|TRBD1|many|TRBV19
CASSAGTASTDTQYF
TGTGCCAGTAGCGCCGGGACAGCAAGCACAGATACGCAGTATTTT
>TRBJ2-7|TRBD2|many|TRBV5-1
CASSSYSGGIYEQYF
TGCGCCAGCAGCTCCTATAGCGGGGGAATATACGAGCAGTACTTC
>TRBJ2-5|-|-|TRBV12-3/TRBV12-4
CASSFRINTGERGTQYF
TGTGCCAGCAGTTTTCGCATAAACACCGGGGAGCGTGGGACCCAGTACTTC
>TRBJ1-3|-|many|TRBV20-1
CSARDFHSGNTIYF
TGCAGTGCTAGAGATTTTCACTCTGGAAACACCATATATTTT
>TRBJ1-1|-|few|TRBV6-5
CASSWDIGNMNTEAFF
TGTGCCAGCAGTTGGGACATCGGTAACATGAACACTGAAGCTTTCTTT
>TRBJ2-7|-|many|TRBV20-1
CSARSGSDYEQYF
TGCAGTGCTAGGTCAGGGTCGGATTACGAGCAGTACTTC
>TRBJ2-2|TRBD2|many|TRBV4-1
CASSQDPLAGGLNTGELFF
TGCGCCAGCAGCCAAGATCCGTTAGCGGGGGGGCTGAACACCGGGGAGCTGTTTTTT
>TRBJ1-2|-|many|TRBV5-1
CASSLTPSGARGYTF
TGCGCCAGCAGCTTGACTCCGTCAGGGGCGAGGGGCTACACCTTC
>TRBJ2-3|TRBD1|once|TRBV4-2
CASSHHGQGPDTQYF
TGTGCCAGCAGCCATCACGGACAGGGTCCAGATACGCAGTATTTT
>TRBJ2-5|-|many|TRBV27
CASSFRIQETQYF
TGTGCCAGCAGTTTTAGGATCCAAGAGACCCAGTACTTC
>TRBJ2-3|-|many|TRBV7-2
CASRTMTDTQYF
TGTGCCAGCCGGACGATGACAGATACGCAGTATTTT
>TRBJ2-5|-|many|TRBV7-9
CASSPSVRFGTQYF
TGTGCCAGCAGCCCGAGTGTACGTTTCGGGACCCAGTACTTC
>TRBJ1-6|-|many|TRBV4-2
CASSQVSDWGDNSPLHF
TGTGCCAGCAGCCAAGTCTCTGATTGGGGGGATAATTCACCCCTCCACTTT
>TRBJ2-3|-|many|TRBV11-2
CASSLWEGGDTQYF
TGTGCCAGCAGCTTATGGGAAGGGGGTGATACGCAGTATTTT